This T cell receptor (beta chain) originates from a study of T-cell reconstitution after alpha-beta-depleted transplantation in children. For TCRbeta, the library was prepared with unique molecular identifiers. TCRdb reanalysed the PCR reads using MiXCR and keeps one entry per CDR3 protein. This repertoire shows about 90,000 distinct CDR3 sequences, 7% to 10% found once; its top ten account for approximately 7%. This clonotype was observed many times. J lost 7 bases, V lost 5 bases, and 6 bases had no gene match. The CDR3 is 14 residues long. Germline V CDR1 and CDR2: DFQATT, SNEGSKA (reference sequence).

The rearrangement uses TRBV20-1 and TRBJ2-1; 12 bases line up with TRBD2. The input for sequencing was PBMCs from the stem cell graft donor, taken from the stem cell graft. The source of this sequence is a human donor who donated a stem cell graft to a child with congenital amegakaryocytic thrombocytopenia. The CDR3 loop reads CSASLAGGRNEQFF. The CDR3 DNA is TGCAGTGCTTCACTAGCGGGGGGCCGGAATGAGCAGTTCTTC.